These T cell receptor beta chains were read from a single sample in a study of Graves' ophthalmopathy and Graves' hyperthyroidism. TCRdb itself ran the multiplex PCR reads through MiXCR, one entry per CDR3 protein. The sample lists approximately 330,000 distinct CDR3 sequences, 17% seen once, with roughly 12% in the top ten. The sample was peripheral blood. These receptors originate from an adult man with Graves' ophthalmopathy. Both conserved end residues are part of each CDR3. The D gene is left open where the match is weak. Clone size appears in some rows only: once, few, many, or a class for an expanded clone.

-,-,TRBV20-1,TRBJ2-7,10,CSAYRNEQYF,TGCAGTGCGTACCGAAACGAGCAGTACTTC
many,TRBD1,TRBV5-1,TRBJ1-6,15,CASSLAGTANSPLHF,TGCGCCAGCAGCTTGGCCGGGACAGCCAATTCACCCCTCCACTTT
-,-,TRBV27,TRBJ1-2,15,CASRRNIQGSYGYTF,TGTGCCAGCAGACGAAATATACAGGGATCCTATGGCTACACCTTC
many,TRBD2,TRBV10-3,TRBJ2-5,13,CAIRHGREETQYF,TGTGCCATCAGGCACGGGCGGGAGGAGACCCAGTACTTC
many,TRBD1,TRBV29-1,TRBJ2-3,14,CSVEYTGAADTQYF,TGCAGCGTTGAATATACAGGGGCGGCAGATACGCAGTATTTT
many,-,TRBV6-5,TRBJ1-5,15,CASRSLGGLNQPQHF,TGTGCCAGCAGGAGTTTGGGGGGCCTCAATCAGCCCCAGCATTTT
-,-,TRBV7-2,TRBJ2-5,13,CASSLREPRAQYF,TGTGCCAGCAGCTTAAGGGAGCCAAGGGCCCAGTACTTC
many,-,TRBV5-4,TRBJ1-6,14,CASSLDRANSPLHF,TGTGCCAGCAGCTTGGACAGGGCTAATTCACCCCTCCACTTT
many,TRBD1,TRBV7-3,TRBJ1-1,13,CASSPRTGGEAFF,TGTGCCAGCAGCCCCCGGACAGGAGGAGAAGCTTTCTTT
many,-,TRBV7-9,TRBJ2-7,12,CASSWTVYEQYF,TGTGCCAGCAGTTGGACGGTTTACGAGCAGTACTTC
many,-,TRBV28,TRBJ2-7,13,CASSFLESYEQYF,TGTGCCAGCAGTTTCCTGGAGAGCTACGAGCAGTACTTC
-,-,TRBV6-1,TRBJ2-7,14,CASSVAGTAEQQYF,TGTGCCAGCAGCGTAGCGGGGACAGCGGAGCAACAGTACTTC
many,TRBD2,TRBV29-1,TRBJ2-7,12,CSVDGTSGGRYF,TGCAGCGTGGACGGGACTAGCGGGGGTCGGTACTTC
many,-,TRBV4-2,TRBJ1-3,17,CASSQEATGFSGNTIYF,TGTGCCAGCAGCCAAGAAGCGACAGGATTCTCTGGAAACACCATATATTTT
many,-,TRBV19,TRBJ1-2,15,CASSIPIGTFYGYTF,TGTGCCAGTAGTATTCCGATCGGGACCTTCTATGGCTACACCTTC
many,-,TRBV20-1,TRBJ1-1,15,CSARDPRGANTEAFF,TGCAGTGCTAGAGATCCCCGGGGGGCGAACACTGAAGCTTTCTTT
many,-,TRBV6-1,TRBJ2-7,15,CASSGPSGFSYEQYF,TGTGCCAGCAGTGGGCCGTCAGGATTCTCCTACGAGCAGTACTTC
many,-,TRBV5-1,TRBJ2-5,14,CASSDPRVQETQYF,TGCGCCAGCAGCGACCCTAGGGTCCAAGAGACCCAGTACTTC
many,-,TRBV6-2/TRBV6-3,TRBJ1-2,18,CASSYHRQSPTRNYGYTF,TGTGCCAGCAGTTACCACAGACAGTCCCCCACCAGAAACTATGGCTACACCTTC
many,TRBD2,TRBV6-5,TRBJ2-7,16,CASSYSGGGAVYEQYF,TGTGCCAGCAGTTACTCTGGCGGGGGGGCGGTCTACGAGCAGTACTTC
many,TRBD2,TRBV7-6,TRBJ2-5,16,CASSPWTSRGAETQYF,TGTGCCAGCAGCCCGTGGACTAGCCGGGGTGCGGAGACCCAGTACTTC
many,-,TRBV18,TRBJ2-7,14,CASSPLARAGEQYF,TGTGCCAGCTCACCCTTGGCCAGGGCGGGCGAGCAGTACTTC
-,TRBD1,TRBV6-1,TRBJ2-5,15,CASVRVQGAEETQYF,TGTGCCAGCGTAAGGGTTCAGGGGGCCGAGGAGACCCAGTACTTC
many,-,TRBV6-5,TRBJ1-1,13,CASTPSEQGEVFF,TGTGCCAGCACCCCCTCAGAGCAAGGGGAGGTTTTCTTT
-,TRBD2,TRBV20-1,TRBJ2-5,16,CSAPGGLAGSQETQCF,TGCAGTGCTCCCGGGGGACTAGCGGGGTCCCAAGAGACCCAGTGCTTC
many,TRBD1,TRBV12-3/TRBV12-4,TRBJ2-7,14,CASSRRLRGYEQYF,TGTGCCAGCAGTCGCCGGCTCAGGGGGTACGAGCAGTACTTC
many,-,TRBV6-5,TRBJ2-1,16,CASSTKRVAPYNEQFF,TGTGCCAGCAGCACTAAACGGGTAGCCCCTTACAATGAGCAGTTCTTC
many,-,TRBV9,TRBJ2-7,13,CASSGTFSSEQYF,TGTGCCAGCAGCGGGACCTTTAGTAGCGAGCAGTACTTC
-,TRBD2,TRBV7-9,TRBJ2-5,16,CASSLGPSGGVETQYF,TGTGCCAGCAGCTTAGGGCCTTCGGGAGGGGTGGAGACCCAGTACTTC
many,TRBD1,TRBV5-1,TRBJ2-5,15,CASSNAGTGDETQYF,TGCGCCAGCAGCAATGCCGGGACAGGGGACGAGACCCAGTACTTC
once,-,TRBV7-2,TRBJ2-2,14,CASSFFTRTGELFF,TGTGCCAGCAGCTTTTTCACACGTACCGGGGAGCTGTTTTTT
many,-,TRBV20-1,TRBJ1-2,14,CSARPFDRTGGYTF,TGCAGTGCTAGACCGTTCGACAGGACGGGAGGCTACACCTTC
many,-,TRBV6-1,TRBJ1-5,12,CASRDNTQPPHF,TGTGCCAGCAGGGACAACACTCAGCCCCCGCATTTT
many,-,TRBV6-5,TRBJ1-2,15,CASSYSGGAGYGYTF,TGTGCCAGCAGTTACTCTGGGGGCGCGGGATATGGCTACACCTTC
many,TRBD1,TRBV19,TRBJ1-5,15,CASNLDRGGNQPQHF,TGTGCCAGTAATCTCGACAGGGGTGGCAATCAGCCCCAGCATTTT
many,-,TRBV28,TRBJ1-2,13,CASSLRTEDGYTF,TGTGCCAGCAGTCTAAGGACAGAGGATGGCTACACCTTC
many,-,TRBV24-1,TRBJ2-7,20,CATSDLPSRGPLTPLYEQYF,TGTGCCACCAGTGATTTGCCGTCCAGGGGACCGCTAACCCCCCTCTACGAGCAGTACTTC
many,TRBD2,TRBV12-3/TRBV12-4,TRBJ2-5,16,CASSPGGPEGQETQYF,TGTGCCAGCAGCCCGGGAGGGCCAGAGGGGCAAGAGACCCAGTACTTC
many,-,TRBV28,TRBJ2-7,13,CASFRVPVYEQYF,TGTGCCAGCTTCAGGGTACCAGTCTACGAGCAGTACTTC
many,TRBD2,TRBV4-1,TRBJ2-5,18,CASSRRPTSGGAEETQYF,TGCGCCAGCAGCCGGCGACCTACTAGCGGGGGGGCGGAAGAGACCCAGTACTTC